This T cell receptor beta chain was sequenced during a study of vaccination effects on CD4 cells after COVID-19. Looking at the study overall: Participants were vaccinated with two doses of either the BNT162b2 or mRNA-1273 vaccine.

Study-wide findings and caveats: A shortage of convalescent patients and an absence of early post-infection timepoints characterized the study.

As regards this clone: Its target is not known.

The table came from immunoSEQ multiplex PCR; TCRdb's copy has only in-frame clones and leaves some out. The data contain some 41,000 clones, 70% to 80% of them singletons. Antigen-specific CD4+ T cells were expanded with viral peptide pools in the ViraFEST assay before sequencing. With approximately 9 days of culture completed, CD4+ T cells were isolated. Vaccine recipients had no previous SARS-CoV-2 infection; their nucleocapsid antibodies were negative. Cultures received IL-2 medium that replaced half the medium on days 3 and 7. Sequencing was performed on CD4+ T cells from PBMCs cultured with SARS-CoV-2 spike peptides, taken before COVID-19 vaccination. The TCR comes from a human donor who received a COVID-19 vaccine.

The CDR3 DNA reads as TGCAGCGTTCGGTGGGGCTCTGGGGCCAACGTCCTGACTTTC. Translation gives CSVRWGSGANVLTF. The chain recombines TRBV29-1 with TRBJ2-6; no reliable D call. The V gene lost 5 bases and the J gene lost 0 bases, with 8 bases spanning the gap. The CDR3 length is 14 residues. Germline V gene data show CDR1 as SQVTM and CDR2 as ANQGSEA.